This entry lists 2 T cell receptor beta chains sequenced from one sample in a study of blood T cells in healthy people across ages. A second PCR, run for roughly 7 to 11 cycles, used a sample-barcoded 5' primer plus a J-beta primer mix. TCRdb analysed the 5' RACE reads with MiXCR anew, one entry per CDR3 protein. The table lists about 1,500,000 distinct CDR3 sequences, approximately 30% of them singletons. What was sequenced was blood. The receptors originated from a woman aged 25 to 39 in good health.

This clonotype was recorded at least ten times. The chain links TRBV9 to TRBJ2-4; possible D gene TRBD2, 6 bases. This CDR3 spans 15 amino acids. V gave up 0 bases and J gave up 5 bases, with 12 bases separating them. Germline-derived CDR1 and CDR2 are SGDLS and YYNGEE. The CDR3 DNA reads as TGTGCCAGCAGCGTAGAAGGGACTCCCCAAAACATTCAGTACTTC. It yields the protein CASSVEGTPQNIQYF.

The CDR3 reads CSARAGGTSGTLTGDTQYF. As DNA, the CDR3 is TGCAGTGCTAGAGCGGGAGGGACTAGCGGGACCCTAACGGGGGATACGCAGTATTTT. The rearrangement joins TRBV20-1 to TRBJ2-3; 13 bases align to TRBD2. Germline V gives CDR1 DFQATT, CDR2 SNEGSKA (reference sequence). Trimming took 1 base from V and 6 from J; bases not matched to a gene: 16. The CDR3 is 19 amino acids.